Below, 30 T cell receptor beta chains from the same sample are listed, as sequenced in a study of shared clonotypes between healthy human individuals. Profiled with immunoSEQ multiplex PCR; TCRdb holds only in-frame clones, not every one. This sample yields about 1 million clones, of which roughly 70% are seen a single time; about 1.5% belongs to the top ten. Sequencing input: memory CD4+ T cells sorted from blood. The subset denotes: CD45RA-negative fraction. The receptors were sampled from a man between 18 and 35 years old in good health.

This sequence joins TRBV2 and TRBJ1-1; D is ambiguous. The CDR3 sequence is 13 residues long. The V end lost 10 bases, the J end lost 0 bases, and 12 bases lay between the germline ends. CDR1 and CDR2 (germline): SNHLY, FYNNEI. The DNA of the CDR3 is TGTGCCACGACGGGATTCATGAACACTGAAGCTTTCTTT. As protein: CATTGFMNTEAFF. Using reference TRBV2 and TRBJ1-1 for the parts outside the CDR3, the full variable domain is EPEVTQTPSHQVTQMGQEVILRCVPISNHLYFYWYRQILGQKVEFLVSFYNNEISEKSEIFDDQFSVERPDGSNFTLKIRSTKLEDSAMYFCATTGFMNTEAFFGQGTRLTVV.

Turning to this clone: Compared with germline, one end of the junction differs, possibly owing to a read error. J is TRBJ2-6 and V is TRBV2; D is unresolved. The germline CDR1 and CDR2 sequences are SNHLY and FYNNEI. The CDR3 covers 18 residues. This CDR3 is CASSSAFYRYKWADVLTF. In DNA form, the CDR3 reads TGTGCCAGCAGTAGTGCGTTTTACCGATACAAATGGGCCGACGTCCTGACTTTC.

V usage is TRBV6-6 and J usage is TRBJ2-2; TRBD2 aligns across 10 bases. This CDR3 has 15 amino acids. The V segment lost 7 bases and the J segment 5 bases; nucleotides outside the gene matches: 7. The V gene's germline CDR1 is MNHNY and CDR2 SVGAGI (reference sequence). The CDR3 loop is CASTPTSGVTGELFF. The CDR3 DNA follows: TGTGCCAGCACCCCCACTAGCGGGGTTACCGGGGAGCTGTTTTTT.

The sample holds a few counts of this clone. The rearrangement uses TRBV19 and TRBJ1-5, with unresolved D. The V gene's germline CDR1 is LNHDA and CDR2 SQIVND (reference sequence). The CDR3 length is 13 residues. V shed 4 bases and J shed 6 bases, with 10 bases lying between them. The CDR3 here is CASSTKWSQPQHF. CDR3 nucleotides: TGTGCCAGTAGTACGAAATGGAGTCAGCCCCAGCATTTT.

The rearrangement uses TRBV6-1 and TRBJ1-2, with D possibly TRBD1 on 5 matching bases. The CDR3 totals 14 residues. Germline loops: CDR1 MNHNS, CDR2 SASEGT. V was clipped by 0 bases and J by 5 bases, with 10 bases between them. This CDR3 reads CASSEAGDFYGYTF. CDR3 coding DNA: TGTGCCAGCAGTGAAGCGGGGGATTTTTATGGCTACACCTTC.

A few counts support this clone. The chain carries TRBV29-1 and TRBJ1-1; the match to TRBD1 covers 7 bases. Germline V gives CDR1 SQVTM, CDR2 ANQGSEA. J lost 3 bases, V lost 7 bases, and 5 bases had no gene match. CDR3 length: 12 residues. The CDR3 region has the DNA TGCAGCGGGAGGGGGCTGTACACTGAAGCTTTCTTT. Translation: CSGRGLYTEAFF.

Concerning this clone itself: Within the sample, other DNA sequences also encode this same CDR3. The chain recombines TRBV2 with TRBJ2-7; D is ambiguous. CDR1 is SNHLY, CDR2 FYNNEI, per germline. V was trimmed by 7 bases and J by 0 bases, leaving 13 bases between them. This CDR3 region has 14 residues. The CDR3 protein is CASIREFGSYEQYF. The CDR3 DNA reads as TGTGCCAGCATTCGCGAATTCGGCTCCTACGAGCAGTACTTC.

V and J are TRBV18 and TRBJ2-5; 8 nucleotides align to TRBD1. J gave up 1 base and V 0 bases, and 1 base lay outside the gene matches. The CDR3 loop spans 15 amino acids. From germline, CDR1 is KGHSH and CDR2 LQKENI. The CDR3 DNA reads TGTGCCAGCTCACCACCGACAGGGGTCCAAGAGACCCAGTACTTC. Protein sequence: CASSPPTGVQETQYF. Full variable domain (outside the CDR3, taken from reference TRBV18 and TRBJ2-5): NAGVMQNPRHLVRRRGQEARLRCSPMKGHSHVYWYRQLPEEGLKFMVYLQKENIIDESGMPKERFSAEFPKEGPSILRIQQVVRGDSAAYFCASSPPTGVQETQYFGPGTRLLVL.

The J gene is TRBJ2-1, the V gene TRBV10-3; no clear D. The V gene's germline CDR1 is ENHRY and CDR2 SYGVKD. The V end was cut by 10 bases, the J end by 0 bases, with 10 bases between. The CDR3 runs 13 residues. The CDR3 DNA sequence: TGTGCCACCAAGGCCGACTCCTACAATGAGCAGTTCTTC. Translated: CATKADSYNEQFF.

Here the CDR3 reads CASSLQRGATGELFF. CDR3 nucleotides: TGTGCCAGCAGCTTACAGCGGGGAGCCACCGGGGAGCTGTTTTTT. The chain links TRBV7-2 to TRBJ2-2, with 7 bases that match TRBD2. Trimming at V came to 2 bases and at J to 4 bases, leaving 4 bases not matched to a gene. This CDR3 has 15 amino acids. Per the germline V gene, CDR1 is SGHTA and CDR2 is FQGNSA.

V and J are TRBV28 and TRBJ1-1; D gene ambiguous. Trimming left V 8 bases short and J 6 bases short, with 10 bases between. CDR1 MDHEN and CDR2 SYDVKM come from the germline V gene. This CDR3 contains 11 residues. CDR3 region: CASYTDAEAFF. Written as DNA, the CDR3 is TGTGCCAGCTACACCGACGCTGAAGCTTTCTTT.

The CDR3 loop is CASRLRGSFRYEQYF. The CDR3 bases are TGTGCCAGCAGACTCAGGGGGAGTTTCCGCTACGAGCAGTACTTC. The J gene is TRBJ2-7, the V gene TRBV6-5; TRBD1 agrees at 7 bases. Per the germline V gene, CDR1 is MNHEY and CDR2 is SVGAGI. This CDR3 has 15 amino acids. With 6 bases clipped from V and 3 bases from J, the junction kept 11 bases outside the gene matches.

The chain carries TRBV27 and TRBJ1-2, with 9 bases aligning to TRBD1. The CDR3 runs to 15 residues. Germline V gene data show CDR1 as MNHEY and CDR2 as SMNVEV (reference sequence). V shed 5 bases, J shed 5 bases, and the junction held 9 bases outside the gene matches. Written as DNA, the CDR3 is TGTGCCAGCAGTCTGCGACAGGGGGAAAGTTATGGCTACACCTTC. It codes for CASSLRQGESYGYTF.

This chain uses TRBV25-1 with TRBJ2-5, with TRBD2 matching over 7 bases. J was trimmed by 11 bases and V by 2 bases; bases with no gene match: 11. The germline V gene has CDR1 MGHDK and CDR2 SYGVNS. This CDR3 region has 14 residues. CDR3 nucleotides: TGTGCCAGCAGTGAAGGCGGCGGGAGCGTAGAGCAGTACTTC. Its protein is CASSEGGGSVEQYF.

This chain joins TRBV7-9 and TRBJ2-2; D possibly corresponds to TRBD1 (5 bases). Germline V gives CDR1 SEHNR, CDR2 FQNEAQ (reference sequence). The CDR3 covers 15 residues. V was cut by 1 base and J by 2 bases, with 8 bases left in between. The chain's CDR3 is CASSLGDSNTGELFF. The CDR3 coding sequence is TGTGCCAGCAGCTTAGGAGACAGTAACACCGGGGAGCTGTTTTTT.

This clone was counted many times. Distinct nucleotide sequences in the sample also encode this CDR3. This chain uses TRBV29-1 with TRBJ1-2; 9 bases are a match to TRBD1. The CDR3 length is 13 residues. Germline V gene sequence: CDR1 SQVTM, CDR2 ANQGSEA. The ends lost 6 bases at V and 1 base at J; junction bases unmatched: 3. CDR3 coding DNA: TGCAGCGTCCGGACAGGGGTTAACTATGGCTACACCTTC. Translating gives CSVRTGVNYGYTF.

This sequence joins TRBV9 and TRBJ1-1; D unclear. Trimming shortened V by 0 bases and J by 6 bases, and 9 bases separated the two germline ends. The CDR3 spans 13 residues. CDR1 is SGDLS, CDR2 YYNGEE, per germline. The chain's CDR3 is CASSVDYAAEAFF. The DNA of the CDR3 is TGTGCCAGCAGCGTAGACTATGCGGCTGAAGCTTTCTTT.

The genes are TRBV18 and TRBJ1-3; unclear D gene. From germline, CDR1 is KGHSH and CDR2 LQKENI. CDR3 length equals 15 residues. V gave up 5 bases and J gave up 0 bases, with 11 bases separating them. The CDR3 loop is CASSMAQTSGNTIYF. DNA of the CDR3: TGTGCCAGCTCAATGGCACAAACCTCTGGAAACACCATATATTTT.

The rearrangement uses TRBV11-3 and TRBJ1-2, with TRBD1 as a possible D gene (5 bases). V was cut by 5 bases and J by 14 bases, with 18 bases left in between. Germline assignment: CDR1 SGHNT and CDR2 YENEEA. The CDR3 spans 12 residues. The CDR3 is CASSQPQGAVTF. Here the CDR3 DNA reads TGTGCCAGCAGCCAACCCCAGGGCGCCGTAACCTTC.

As regards this clone: An end of the junction does not agree with germline; a read error may underlie this. This chain links TRBV6-6 with TRBJ1-2, with unresolved D. Germline CDR1 is MNHNY and CDR2 is SVGAGI (reference sequence). There are 8 residues in the CDR3. CDR3 amino acids: CASSDPRF. In DNA, the CDR3 is TGTGCCAGCAGTGACCCGCGTTTC.

The rearrangement links TRBV5-6 to TRBJ2-7, with a weak D call TRBD2 (5 bases). The CDR3 is 13 residues long. With 4 bases removed from V and 6 bases from J, the gap between germline ends came to 14 bases. Looked up from germline, CDR1 is SGHDT and CDR2 is YYEEEE. CDR3 in amino acids: CASSRGGIFEQYF. The CDR3 nucleotides read TGTGCCAGCAGCCGAGGAGGAATATTCGAGCAGTACTTC.

This sequence joins TRBV13 and TRBJ2-1; D is unclear. Germline V gives CDR1 PRHDT, CDR2 FYEKMQ (reference sequence). CDR3 length: 16 amino acids. Trimming pared 0 bases from V and 1 base from J, leaving 10 bases between. The CDR3 DNA is TGTGCCAGCAGCTTAGGCCTGACCCATTCCTACAATGAGCAGTTCTTC. Translating it yields CASSLGLTHSYNEQFF. Combining the CDR3 with reference TRBV13 and TRBJ2-1 gives the whole variable domain AAGVIQSPRHLIKEKRETATLKCYPIPRHDTVYWYQQGPGQDPQFLISFYEKMQSDKGSIPDRFSAQQFSDYHSELNMSSLELGDSALYFCASSLGLTHSYNEQFFGPGTRLTVL.

The V and J genes are TRBV10-3 and TRBJ2-5; D is perhaps TRBD2 (6 bases). Trimming stripped 7 bases from V and 1 base from J, with 10 bases between. This CDR3 comprises 13 residues. Germline V gene lookup returns CDR1 ENHRY and CDR2 SYGVKD. The chain's CDR3 is CAIKGAGQETQYF. DNA of the CDR3: TGTGCCATCAAGGGAGCGGGCCAAGAGACCCAGTACTTC.

The chain links TRBV19 to TRBJ1-2; D is unclear. CDR3 length: 14 amino acids. Trimming took 3 bases from V and 1 from J, leaving 9 bases between them. Germline V gives CDR1 LNHDA, CDR2 SQIVND (reference sequence). The CDR3 is CASSIGTSNYGYTF. The CDR3 DNA is TGTGCCAGTAGTATTGGAACCAGTAACTATGGCTACACCTTC.

The chain couples TRBV10-3 to TRBJ2-5; a weak D match, TRBD1 (6 bases). Germline-derived CDR1 and CDR2 are ENHRY and SYGVKD. Trimming removed 7 bases from V and 1 base from J, with 10 bases in between. The CDR3 extends over 13 amino acids. The CDR3 DNA reads as TGTGCCATCAACAGGGAGTCCCAAGAGACCCAGTACTTC. Its translation: CAINRESQETQYF.

Comments on this clone: The sample holds other DNA sequences that translate to the same CDR3. CDR3 bases: TGTGCCAGCAGTGGAGGCACGGCGAACACTGAAGCTTTCTTT. Protein: CASSGGTANTEAFF. The genes are TRBV6-1 and TRBJ1-1; D not resolved. Trimming took 4 bases from V and 1 from J, leaving 10 bases between them. This CDR3 has 14 amino acids. Germline V CDR1 and CDR2: MNHNS, SASEGT.

J is TRBJ2-5 and V is TRBV28; no firm D call. V was shortened by 3 bases and J by 3 bases, with 8 bases between the two germline ends. In germline, CDR1 is MDHEN, CDR2 SYDVKM. The CDR3 runs to 13 residues. CDR3 in amino acids: CASSFGKKETQYF. The CDR3 DNA reads as TGTGCCAGCAGTTTCGGAAAGAAAGAGACCCAGTACTTC.

This clone was found a few times. The chain combines TRBV6-1 with TRBJ1-5, with a possible D match to TRBD1 (6 bases). The length of the CDR3 is 13 residues. The ends were cut back, 3 bases at V and 9 bases at J, with 12 bases in the middle. Per the germline V gene, CDR1 is MNHNS and CDR2 is SASEGT. The CDR3 here is CASSEAGAGPQHF. The CDR3 DNA reads as TGTGCCAGCAGTGAGGCAGGGGCCGGGCCCCAGCATTTT.

This rearrangement joins TRBV9 to TRBJ1-2; D unclear. Trimming shortened V by 0 bases and J by 7 bases, and 10 bases separated the two germline ends. This CDR3 has 13 residues. Germline-derived CDR1 and CDR2 are SGDLS and YYNGEE. CDR3 sequence: CASSVDKERGYTF. The CDR3 nucleotides are TGTGCCAGCAGCGTAGATAAGGAGCGTGGCTACACCTTC. Combining the CDR3 with reference TRBV9 and TRBJ1-2 gives the whole variable domain DSGVTQTPKHLITATGQRVTLRCSPRSGDLSVYWYQQSLDQGLQFLIQYYNGEERAKGNILERFSAQQFPDLHSELNLSSLELGDSALYFCASSVDKERGYTFGSGTRLTVV.

This chain connects TRBV7-9 to TRBJ1-2, with D possibly matching TRBD1 (6 bases). The CDR3 covers 14 residues. V was trimmed by 4 bases and J by 4 bases, leaving 13 bases between them. Germline CDR1 and CDR2: SEHNR and FQNEAQ (reference sequence). CDR3 sequence (DNA): TGTGCCAGCAGCTGGGACACCGACCTCTATGGCTACACCTTC. It translates to CASSWDTDLYGYTF.